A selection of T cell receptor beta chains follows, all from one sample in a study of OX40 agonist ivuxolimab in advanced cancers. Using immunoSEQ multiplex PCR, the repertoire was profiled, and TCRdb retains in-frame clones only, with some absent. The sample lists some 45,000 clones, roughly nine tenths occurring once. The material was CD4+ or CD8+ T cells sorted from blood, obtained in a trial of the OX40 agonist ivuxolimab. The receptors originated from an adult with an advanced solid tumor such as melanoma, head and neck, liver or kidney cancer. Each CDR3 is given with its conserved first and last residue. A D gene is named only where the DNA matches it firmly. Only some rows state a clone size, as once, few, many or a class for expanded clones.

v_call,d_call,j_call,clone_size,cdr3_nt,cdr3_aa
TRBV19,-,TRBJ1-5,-,TGTGCCAGTAGCACGATGACTGGAGCAAATCAGCCCCAGCATTTT,CASSTMTGANQPQHF
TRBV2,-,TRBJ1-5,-,TGTGCCAGCAGTGCCTTGGAGAATCAGCCCCAGCATTTT,CASSALENQPQHF
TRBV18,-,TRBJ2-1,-,TGTGCCAGCTCACGGGGTCCTAATGAGCAGTTCTTC,CASSRGPNEQFF
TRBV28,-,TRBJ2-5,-,TGTGCCAGCAGTTTAGGAGGGATCCAAGAGACCCAGTACTTC,CASSLGGIQETQYF
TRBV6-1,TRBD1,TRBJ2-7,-,TGTGCCAGCGGAAGGACAGGGGGATACGAGCAGTACTTC,CASGRTGGYEQYF
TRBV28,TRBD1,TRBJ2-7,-,TGTGCCAGCAGTGCGGACAGGGTCGAGCAGTACTTC,CASSADRVEQYF
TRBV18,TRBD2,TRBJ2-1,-,TGTGCCAGCTCACCCCTAGCGGGGGGGCCCGGGTCCTACAATGAGCAGTTCTTC,CASSPLAGGPGSYNEQFF
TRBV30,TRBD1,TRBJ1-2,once,TGTGCCTGGAGTTACAGGGGGAATGGCTACACCTTC,CAWSYRGNGYTF
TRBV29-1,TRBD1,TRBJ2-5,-,TGCAGCGTTCACGCGGGACAGGGGTATGGGACCCAGTACTTC,CSVHAGQGYGTQYF
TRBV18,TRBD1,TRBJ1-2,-,TGTGCCAGCTCACCGGCCAGGGGGCCCGACTATGGCTACACCTTC,CASSPARGPDYGYTF
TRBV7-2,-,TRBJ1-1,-,TGTGCCAGCAGCTTAGAGGGGGGGCCTTTGAACACTGAAGCTTTCTTT,CASSLEGGPLNTEAFF
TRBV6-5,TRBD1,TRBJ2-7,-,TGTGCCAGCAGACCTCCGGGACAGGGGTCCTACGAGCAGTACTTC,CASRPPGQGSYEQYF
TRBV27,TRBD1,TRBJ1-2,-,TGTGCCAGCAGGAGGGGACAGGGGAGTGATGGCTACACCTTC,CASRRGQGSDGYTF
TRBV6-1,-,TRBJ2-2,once,TGTGCCAGCAGTGAAGCATCCGACACCGGGGAGCTGTTTTTT,CASSEASDTGELFF
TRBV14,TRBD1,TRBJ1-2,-,TGTGCCAGCAGCCGATCCCGGACAGGAGGAGGCTACACCTTC,CASSRSRTGGGYTF
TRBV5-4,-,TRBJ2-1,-,TGTGCCAGCAGCCAGAAGCGGACGAGCTACAATGAGCAGTTCTTC,CASSQKRTSYNEQFF
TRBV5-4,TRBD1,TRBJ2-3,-,TGTGCCAGCAGCTTGGACAGGGGAACAGATACGCAGTATTTT,CASSLDRGTDTQYF
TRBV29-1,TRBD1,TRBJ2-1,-,TGCAGCGCTCAGGGGGTCACCTACAATGAGCAGTTCTTC,CSAQGVTYNEQFF
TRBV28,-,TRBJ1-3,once,TGTGCCAGCAGGCCGGGGGGAGCAGCCCGTTTCTCTGGAAACACCATATATTTT,CASRPGGAARFSGNTIYF
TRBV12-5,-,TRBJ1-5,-,TGTGCTAGTGGTTTGGAGGAGGGTCAGCCCCAGCATTTT,CASGLEEGQPQHF
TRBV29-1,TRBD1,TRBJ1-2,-,TGCAGCGCTCGGGACAGGAGGGACTATGGCTACACCTTC,CSARDRRDYGYTF
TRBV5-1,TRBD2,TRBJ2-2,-,TGCGCCAGCAGCCCGGGACTAGCGGGAGTGGGAACCGGGGAGCTGTTTTTT,CASSPGLAGVGTGELFF
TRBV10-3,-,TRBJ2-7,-,TGTGCCATCAGTGATTCCAGGGGAACGTACGAGCAGTACTTC,CAISDSRGTYEQYF
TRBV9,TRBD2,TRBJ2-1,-,TGTGCCAGCAGCGTAGGTTTTAGCGGGTACAATGAGCAGTTCTTC,CASSVGFSGYNEQFF
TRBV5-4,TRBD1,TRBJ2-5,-,TGTGCCAGCAGCTTTGGACAGGGTCGGGAGACCCAGTACTTC,CASSFGQGRETQYF
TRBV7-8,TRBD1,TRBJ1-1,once,TGTGCCAGCAGCTCAGACAGGGGGCTTGGGGCTTTCTTT,CASSSDRGLGAFF
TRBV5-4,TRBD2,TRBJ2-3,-,TGTGCCAGCAGCTTGGGGACTAGCGGGTACACAGATACGCAGTATTTT,CASSLGTSGYTDTQYF
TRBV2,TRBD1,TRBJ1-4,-,TGTGCCAGCGGGACACAGGGGGCTAATGAAAAACTGTTTTTT,CASGTQGANEKLFF